The entry below gives a single T cell receptor beta chain sequence along with its context. The antigen is undetermined. This record comes from a study of T cell responses to AZD1222 COVID-19 vaccine. Second-dose intervals near 4 or 12 weeks were combined. Profiled with immunoSEQ multiplex PCR; TCRdb holds only in-frame clones, not every one. Of approximately 99,000 clones in the sample, approximately 89% were seen once. J gave up 4 bases and V 3 bases, and 1 base lay outside the gene matches. The CDR3 has 15 amino acids. Germline CDR1 reads KGHSH; CDR2 reads LQKENI. The study, taken as a whole, reports: Clonal diversity was possibly underestimated, and white British individuals and females predominated among donors. Researchers took repertoire samples only after the peak T cell response had come.

V and J are TRBV18 and TRBJ2-7, with 15 bases lining up with TRBD2. This clonotype originated in an adult who received the AZD1222 COVID-19 vaccine. Sequencing used peripheral blood, obtained 28 days after the second AZD1222 dose. The CDR3 region has the DNA TGTGCCAGCTCACCCGGGACTAGCGGGAGGTACGAGCAGTACTTC. Translating gives CASSPGTSGRYEQYF.